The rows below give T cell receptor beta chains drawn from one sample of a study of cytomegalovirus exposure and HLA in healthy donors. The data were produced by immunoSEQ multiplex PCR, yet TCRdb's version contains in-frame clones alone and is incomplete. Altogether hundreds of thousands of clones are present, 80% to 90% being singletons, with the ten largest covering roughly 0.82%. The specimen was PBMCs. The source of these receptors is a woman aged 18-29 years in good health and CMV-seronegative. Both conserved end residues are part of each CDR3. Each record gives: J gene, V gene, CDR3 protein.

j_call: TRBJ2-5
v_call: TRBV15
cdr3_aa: CATSTGGETQYF

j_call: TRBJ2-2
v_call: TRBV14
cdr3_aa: CASRHRGTGELFF

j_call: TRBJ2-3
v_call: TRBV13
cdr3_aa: CASSLPSVTDTQYF

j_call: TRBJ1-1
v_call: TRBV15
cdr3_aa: CATSLTRGRTEAFF

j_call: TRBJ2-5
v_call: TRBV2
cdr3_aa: CASSEGLGVGGETQYF

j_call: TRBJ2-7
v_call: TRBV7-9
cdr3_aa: CASSLAGTGHEQYF

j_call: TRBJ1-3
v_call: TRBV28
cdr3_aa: CASSSAGQGNTIYF

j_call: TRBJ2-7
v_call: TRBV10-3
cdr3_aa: CAISPGESYEQYF

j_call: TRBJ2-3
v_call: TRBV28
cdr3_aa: CASRFSGGAWDTQYF

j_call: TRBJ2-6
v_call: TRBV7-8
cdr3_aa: CASSFGESGANVLTF

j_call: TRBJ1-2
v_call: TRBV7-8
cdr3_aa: CASSPRQGAASSYTF

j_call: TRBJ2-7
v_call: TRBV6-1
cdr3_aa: CASSDGSGKGFYEQYF

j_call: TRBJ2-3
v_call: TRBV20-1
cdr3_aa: CSDLTRDTQYF

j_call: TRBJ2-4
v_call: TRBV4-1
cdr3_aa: CASSPESRGEWAKNIQYF

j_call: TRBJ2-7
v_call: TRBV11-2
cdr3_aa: CASRAGVVSNPEQYF

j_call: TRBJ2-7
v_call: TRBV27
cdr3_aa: CASGLSGGAPSYEQYF

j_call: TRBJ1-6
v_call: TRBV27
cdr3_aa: CASSLQQGPLHF

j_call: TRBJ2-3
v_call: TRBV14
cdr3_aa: CASSEAHRELTDTQYF

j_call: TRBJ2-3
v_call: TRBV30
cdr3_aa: CAWTLGDRNTDTQYF

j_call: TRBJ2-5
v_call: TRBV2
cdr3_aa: CATLGGLAGDPYQETQYF

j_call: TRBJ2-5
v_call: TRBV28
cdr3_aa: CASSKASGIEETQYF

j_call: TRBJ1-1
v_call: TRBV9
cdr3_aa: CASSAGQGLMNTEAFF

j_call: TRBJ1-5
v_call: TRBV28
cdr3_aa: CASSEPNSNQPQHF

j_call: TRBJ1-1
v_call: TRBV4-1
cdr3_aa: CASSQQGTTLEAFF

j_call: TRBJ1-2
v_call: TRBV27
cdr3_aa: CASSLWQGYYGYTF

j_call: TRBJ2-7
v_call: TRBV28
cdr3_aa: CASSSALAGGQGQYF

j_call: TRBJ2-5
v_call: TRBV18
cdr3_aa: CASSQGTGGETQYF

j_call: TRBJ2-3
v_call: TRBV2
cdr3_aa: CASSASGGPSTDTQYF

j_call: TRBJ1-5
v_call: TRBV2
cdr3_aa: CASKGHFSNQPQHF